A selection of T cell receptor beta chains follows, all from one sample in a study of shared T cell receptors in the human thymus. Clones were read by immunoSEQ multiplex PCR, and TCRdb kept only the in-frame ones, dropping some. Among just under 550,000 clones listed, about four fifths were seen once. The data were also submitted as part of a second study, on human thymus T cells.

The sample taken for sequencing was thymocytes. Receptors originate from a boy in the first two years of life with a congenital heart defect. CDR3s leave out the opening cysteine and the closing phenylalanine or tryptophan. D genes are given only for firm matches. Size tells how often a clone was seen (once, few, many) or the class of an expanded clone, and some rows leave it out.

clone_size d_call v_call cdr3_aa
. . TRBV7-2 ASSPGFEGSGNTIY
. TRBD1 TRBV4-1 ASSQVFTGAGNEQY
. . TRBV7-8 ASSSDSDGGLNTEAF
. . TRBV6-4 ASRRDTPIRVQPQH
. TRBD2 TRBV28 ASSASGRGYEQY
. TRBD2 TRBV7-9 ASSLGGSSNEQF
few TRBD1 TRBV25-1 ASNPPGTGDHEQY
. TRBD2 TRBV5-6 ASSSKRELNSTQY
. . TRBV30 AWRLTGMDYGYT
few . TRBV4-3 ASSQNSRTEQY
. . TRBV6-1 ASSFGGTSYEQY
few . TRBV30 AWSVRGPWDAEAF
few TRBD2 TRBV6-5 ASSSGILPYNEQF
. . TRBV6-5 ASSPQFYGYT
. TRBD2 TRBV4-3 ASSQDSGAETQY
once . TRBV9 ASSVLGDGRNTIY
. TRBD2 TRBV2 ASSELWREGKCNEQF
. TRBD1 TRBV27 ASSLSPDRENVGYT
. . TRBV11-2 ASGPGANVLT
. . TRBV7-2 ASPSDSSYNEQF
. TRBD1 TRBV7-9 ASSAQGAHLRSNQPQH
. TRBD2 TRBV6-4 ASSDSPLAGVYEQY
. TRBD2 TRBV28 ASSSEGTSGRGEQY
. TRBD2 TRBV5-1 ASSLGRSETSGRENTGELF
. . TRBV12-5 ASAPPGETQY
. . TRBV5-6 ASSLSPVLPRF
few . TRBV27 ASSPRGARNQPQH
few . TRBV14 ASSQAGTGKGANTGELF
few . TRBV11-3 ASSHTGAGLSGANVLT
. . TRBV4-1 ASSQQKTDRNIQY
. TRBD2 TRBV9 ASSRGGVGTDTQY
. TRBD1 TRBV28 ASSPGTGIYNEQF
few . TRBV18 ASSSRRGRPREAGWEKLF
once . TRBV5-1 ASSPEGRNNEQF
. TRBD1 TRBV5-6 ASGQTGGNGYT
. TRBD1 TRBV11-3 ASSLRTGGTGELF
. . TRBV6-5 ASSHGKPPYNEQF
few . TRBV18 ASSPSSGLSYEQY
once . TRBV4-3 ASSQDSDLGQKIFNTGELF
. TRBD1 TRBV5-1 ASSLVGDRDADTQY
. TRBD2 TRBV2 ASSSELAEQETQY
. . TRBV10-1 ALGDEQF
. . TRBV5-1 ASSYPGVSGANVLT
. . TRBV4-3 ASSQDRTVNSNQPQH
. TRBD2 TRBV15 ATSTRAGGPSGELF
. . TRBV7-9 ASRGENTEAF
. . TRBV21-1 ASVPIRSYEQY
. . TRBV30 AWSSTRGARSDEQF
. TRBD2 TRBV5-1 ASSPGGKRSQETQY
. TRBD2 TRBV14 ASSRLALQKNNEQF
. TRBD1 TRBV4-3 ASSQGRDRGYEQY
. TRBD1 TRBV5-6 ASRRGQGSYEQY
. . TRBV6-1 ASTKQGTQPQH
. . TRBV12-2 ASRRQGPQETQY